A single sample gave rise to the 29 T cell receptor beta chains below, sequenced in a study of blood T cell repertoires in COVID-19. The method was immunoSEQ multiplex PCR; TCRdb's version includes in-frame clones alone and lacks a portion of them. The data show about 140,000 clones, 70% to 80% seen once. Material for sequencing was peripheral blood. The receptors come from a woman of 80 years or more with active or convalescent COVID-19.

CDR3 sequence: CASRLNGGARSNQPQHF. CDR3 bases: TGTGCCAGCAGACTAAACGGGGGGGCGAGGAGCAATCAGCCCCAGCATTTT. The genes are TRBV7-8 and TRBJ1-5, with D maybe TRBD1 (6 bases). Germline V gives CDR1 SGHVS, CDR2 FQNEAQ. The CDR3 totals 17 residues. V was clipped by 6 bases and J by 1 base, with 19 bases between them.

The chain carries TRBV30 and TRBJ2-7; 7 bases map to TRBD1. The CDR3 runs to 12 residues. Per the germline V gene, CDR1 is GTSNPN and CDR2 is SVGIG (reference sequence). The junction had 4 bases not matched to a gene; V was cut back by 2 bases and J by 6 bases. This chain's CDR3 is CAWSPTGVEQYF. In DNA, the CDR3 is TGTGCCTGGAGTCCCACAGGGGTCGAGCAGTACTTC.

This chain connects TRBV6-5 to TRBJ2-1, with a possible D match to TRBD2 (6 bases). Trimming took off 8 bases at V and 4 bases at J, with 9 bases between the two ends. CDR1 is MNHEY and CDR2 is SVGAGI in the germline V gene. This CDR3 is built from 12 residues. The CDR3 DNA is TGTGCCAGCGGCCGGGGGTACAATGAGCAGTTCTTC. Translating gives CASGRGYNEQFF.

This chain joins TRBV6-5 and TRBJ1-3, with a possible D match to TRBD1 (5 bases). The V gene lost 6 bases and the J gene lost 4 bases, with 16 bases spanning the gap. The CDR3 has 15 residues. The germline CDR1 and CDR2 sequences are MNHEY and SVGAGI. Written as DNA, the CDR3 is TGTGCCAGCAGACCCACCCCAGGGAAAGGAAACACCATATATTTT. Protein: CASRPTPGKGNTIYF.

A few counts support this clone. The chain recombines TRBV6-6 with TRBJ1-1; TRBD1 matches at 8 bases. The germline gives CDR1 MNHNY, CDR2 SVGAGI (reference sequence). CDR3 length equals 14 residues. The ends lost 6 bases at V and 3 bases at J; junction bases unmatched: 6. CDR3 region: CASSPGGQDTEAFF. The CDR3 coding sequence is TGTGCCAGCAGCCCAGGGGGCCAGGACACTGAAGCTTTCTTT.

This clone was detected a few times. This chain joins TRBV4-3 and TRBJ1-5; 12 bases are shared with TRBD1. Germline CDR1 is LGHNA and CDR2 is YSLEER. CDR3 length: 16 residues. V lost 0 bases and J lost 7; bases outside the gene matches: 4. CDR3 coding DNA: TGCGCCAGCAGCCAAGATAGGGGGACAGGGGGCCAGCCCCAGCATTTT. It yields the protein CASSQDRGTGGQPQHF.

This chain joins TRBV6-1 and TRBJ1-4; 10 bases map to TRBD1. The junction had 3 bases not matched to a gene; V was cut back by 6 bases and J by 5 bases. This CDR3 contains 14 residues. The germline V gene has CDR1 MNHNS and CDR2 SASEGT. The CDR3 DNA follows: TGTGCCAGCAGAGGGGGACAGGGGAATGAAAAACTGTTTTTT. Protein: CASRGGQGNEKLFF.

The chain carries TRBV6-2 or TRBV6-3 and TRBJ1-1; D not resolved. Germline V gene lookup returns CDR1 MNHEY and CDR2 SVGEGT. Between the trimmed V and J ends, which lost 0 bases and 10 bases, there was a span of 6 bases. This CDR3 has 11 residues. The CDR3 loop reads CASSYSSRAFF. In DNA form, the CDR3 reads TGTGCCAGCAGTTACTCATCGAGAGCTTTCTTT.

Points on this clone: This may be a read error: a much more frequent sequence differs by one nucleotide. The rearrangement uses TRBV7-3 and TRBJ1-6; 7 bases map to TRBD1. From germline, CDR1 is SGHTA and CDR2 FQGTGA. The CDR3 loop spans 14 amino acids. The DNA of the CDR3 is TGTACCAGCAGCCCTACAGGGGCCGGTTCACCCCTCCACTTT. It yields the protein CTSSPTGAGSPLHF.

This CDR3 reads CSVEDLWYGDQVSAFF. CDR3 sequence (DNA): TGCAGCGTTGAAGATCTTTGGTATGGCGACCAGGTTTCAGCTTTCTTT. The chain has TRBV29-1 and TRBJ1-1; D unclear. Per germline, CDR1 SQVTM and CDR2 ANQGSEA. V gave up 0 bases and J gave up 10 bases, with 24 bases separating them. The CDR3 covers 16 residues.

The chain carries TRBV21-1 and TRBJ2-3; the table's D gene call, TRBD1, was not cross checked with the DNA. TRBV21-1 represents a pseudogene. The CDR3 runs to 17 residues. The CDR3, as DNA: TGTGCCAGCAGCATAACAGGGGGAGCGTCTAGCACAGATACGCAGTATTTT. Encoded protein: CASSITGGASSTDTQYF.

V is TRBV10-3 and J is TRBJ2-5, with 14 bases matching TRBD2. Germline values: CDR1 ENHRY, CDR2 SYGVKD. The CDR3 contains 18 residues. With 3 bases clipped from V and 0 bases from J, the junction kept 6 bases outside the gene matches. The CDR3: CAISEGTSGGLYQETQYF. CDR3 coding DNA: TGTGCCATCAGTGAAGGGACTAGCGGGGGCCTGTACCAAGAGACCCAGTACTTC.

This clone occurred once. The chain joins TRBV2 to TRBJ1-3; the match to TRBD1 covers 11 bases. CDR1 and CDR2 from the germline V gene are SNHLY and FYNNEI. With V trimmed by 4 bases and J by 0 bases, 8 bases remained unmatched. The CDR3 sequence is 18 residues long. The CDR3 sequence: CASSGGQGGLSSGNTIYF. The CDR3 DNA reads as TGTGCCAGCAGTGGGGGACAGGGGGGCCTATCCTCTGGAAACACCATATATTTT.

The chain couples TRBV5-4 to TRBJ2-5; 9 nucleotides match TRBD2. Trimming removed 4 bases from V and 1 base from J; junction bases left unmatched: 8. The germline gives CDR1 SGHNT, CDR2 YYREEE (reference sequence). The CDR3 length is 16 residues. The CDR3 DNA sequence: TGTGCCAGCAGCAATGGACTAGCGCGGAGCCAAGAGACCCAGTACTTC. This gives the protein CASSNGLARSQETQYF.

This rearrangement joins TRBV20-1 to TRBJ2-7; D not certain. Germline CDR1 reads DFQATT; CDR2 reads SNEGSKA (reference sequence). The CDR3 has 11 amino acids. V was pared by 3 bases and J by 3 bases, with 6 bases between. CDR3 protein: CSASTVYEQYF. The CDR3 nucleotides read TGCAGTGCTAGTACAGTCTACGAGCAGTACTTC.

The chain joins TRBV2 to TRBJ2-2; 13 bases are shared with TRBD2. The trim removed 3 bases at V and 0 bases at J, leaving 4 bases unmatched. This CDR3 is built from 18 residues. CDR1 and CDR2 (germline): SNHLY, FYNNEI. CDR3 in DNA: TGTGCCAGCAGTGATAGGGGACTAGCGGGGCCGAACACCGGGGAGCTGTTTTTT. Its translation is CASSDRGLAGPNTGELFF.

This clone was observed a few times. V and J are TRBV28 and TRBJ1-5; 11 bases are shared with TRBD1. Germline-derived CDR1 and CDR2 are MDHEN and SYDVKM. The J segment lost 5 bases and the V segment lost 2 bases, leaving 2 bases of the junction unmatched. The CDR3 contains 15 residues. DNA of the CDR3: TGTGCCAGCAGTTTAAGGACAGGGGGCTATCAGCCCCAGCATTTT. It encodes CASSLRTGGYQPQHF.

This chain uses TRBV30 with TRBJ1-2; D not resolved. V lost 1 base to trimming and J lost 5 bases, with 17 bases between them. Germline V gene sequence: CDR1 GTSNPN, CDR2 SVGIG (reference sequence). The CDR3 covers 15 residues. The CDR3, as DNA: TGTGCCTGGAGTGACCGGGATGGGGTGGGGTATGGCTACACCTTC. It translates to CAWSDRDGVGYGYTF.

CDR3: CASSSRDRMYGSPLHF. The CDR3 DNA reads TGTGCCAGCAGTTCAAGGGACAGGATGTACGGGTCACCCCTCCACTTT. This chain joins TRBV28 and TRBJ1-6; TRBD1 agrees at 8 bases. The CDR3 spans 16 residues. J was trimmed by 10 bases and V by 4 bases; bases with no gene match: 12. Germline-derived CDR1 and CDR2 are MDHEN and SYDVKM. The full variable domain, rest sourced from reference TRBV28 and TRBJ1-6, is DVKVTQSSRYLVKRTGEKVFLECVQDMDHENMFWYRQDPGLGLRLIYFSYDVKMKEKGDIPEGYSVSREKKERFSLILESASTNQTSMYLCASSSRDRMYGSPLHFGNGTRLTVT.

The chain employs TRBV30 and TRBJ1-6; D call uncertain. From germline, CDR1 is GTSNPN and CDR2 SVGIG (reference sequence). CDR3 length: 14 residues. The V and J ends lost 0 bases and 7 bases respectively, with 10 bases between them. This chain's CDR3 is CAWSVVQLNSPLHF. As DNA, the CDR3 is TGTGCCTGGAGTGTCGTACAGTTAAATTCACCCCTCCACTTT. The full variable domain, completed using reference TRBV30 and TRBJ1-6, is SQTIHQWPATLVQPVGSPLSLECTVEGTSNPNLYWYRQAAGRGLQLLFYSVGIGQISSEVPQNLSASRPQDRQFILSSKKLLLSDSGFYLCAWSVVQLNSPLHFGNGTRLTVT.

This clone was observed many times. At one end, the junction sequence differs from germline, possibly due to a read error. The chain links TRBV5-8 to TRBJ2-5, with D unresolved. There are 12 residues in the CDR3. Germline CDR1 SGHTS, CDR2 YDEGEE. The CDR3 reads CASSRAQQTQYF. The DNA for the CDR3 is TGTGCCAGCAGCCGCGCCCAACAGACCCAGTACTTC. Complete variable domain (other parts from reference TRBV5-8 and TRBJ2-5): EAGVTQSPTHLIKTRGQQATLRCSPISGHTSVYWYQQALGLGLQFLLWYDEGEERNRGNFPPRFSGRQFPNYSSELNVNALELEDSALYLCASSRAQQTQYFGPGTRLLVL.

The chain employs TRBV5-1 and TRBJ2-3; 9 nucleotides line up with TRBD2. Germline V CDR1 and CDR2: SGHRS, YFSETQ. Trimming at V came to 4 bases and at J to 1 base, leaving 7 bases not matched to a gene. This CDR3 spans 16 amino acids. CDR3: CASSAGTSSGTDTQYF. CDR3 DNA: TGCGCCAGCAGCGCCGGGACTAGCAGCGGCACAGATACGCAGTATTTT.

The chain recombines TRBV4-2 with TRBJ1-3; 8 nucleotides match TRBD1. V lost 5 bases and J lost 0; bases outside the gene matches: 3. The germline CDR1 and CDR2 sequences are LGHNA and YNFKEQ. The CDR3 covers 15 residues. The CDR3 nucleotides read TGTGCCAGCAGCAAGGGACAGGACTCTGGAAACACCATATATTTT. This gives the protein CASSKGQDSGNTIYF.

This clone was counted only a few times. The chain has TRBV18 and TRBJ1-5, with a possible D match to TRBD1 (5 bases). The V and J ends lost 3 bases and 4 bases respectively, with 13 bases between them. The germline CDR1 and CDR2 sequences are KGHSH and LQKENI. The CDR3 covers 15 residues. The CDR3 DNA reads TGTGCCAGCTCACCTACAGACAGCGAGAATCAGCCCCAGCATTTT. This codes for CASSPTDSENQPQHF.

The chain links TRBV27 to TRBJ1-5; 8 bases are shared with TRBD1. Trimming at V came to 6 bases and at J to 1 base, leaving 5 bases not matched to a gene. Germline assignment: CDR1 MNHEY and CDR2 SMNVEV (reference sequence). The CDR3 loop spans 15 amino acids. The CDR3 region is CASRPQGGSNQPQHF. As DNA, the CDR3 is TGTGCCAGCAGACCACAGGGGGGAAGCAATCAGCCCCAGCATTTT.

This clone has just a few counts. The chain recombines TRBV5-4 with TRBJ1-2, with 7 bases identical to TRBD1. V dropped 2 bases and J dropped 4; count of bases not matched to a gene: 5. CDR3 size: 14 residues. CDR1 is SGHNT and CDR2 is YYREEE in the germline V gene (reference sequence). The CDR3 coding sequence is TGTGCCAGCAGCTTTGGGGGACAGCTCTATGGCTACACCTTC. Amino acid sequence: CASSFGGQLYGYTF.

Only one count was recorded for this clone. The V and J genes are TRBV11-3 and TRBJ2-2, with 8 bases matching TRBD1. The germline gives CDR1 SGHNT, CDR2 YENEEA. The CDR3 length is 13 residues. V shed 4 bases, J shed 6 bases, and the junction held 1 base outside the gene matches. DNA for the CDR3: TGTGCCAGCAGCTCCAGGGGGCCCGGGGAGCTGTTTTTT. Translation: CASSSRGPGELFF.

The V call is TRBV6-5, the J call TRBJ1-3; TRBD1 is a possible D gene (5 bases). Germline assignment: CDR1 MNHEY and CDR2 SVGAGI. V lost 6 bases to trimming and J lost 6 bases, with 15 bases between them. The CDR3 is 14 residues long. The CDR3 sequence: CASSRTTTSNTIYF. The CDR3 nucleotides read TGTGCCAGCAGCCGGACAACCACTTCAAACACCATATATTTT.

This clone was recorded once. The rearrangement links TRBV10-1 to TRBJ2-1, with TRBD2 matching over 10 bases. V shed 6 bases and J 6 bases; nucleotides not matched to a gene: 8. The germline gives CDR1 WNHNN, CDR2 SYGVQD (reference sequence). The CDR3 runs to 15 residues. The CDR3 bases are TGCGCCAGCAGCCCTAGCGGGGGCGCCGGCAATGAGCAGTTCTTC. This codes for CASSPSGGAGNEQFF.